What follows are 5 T cell receptor beta chains derived from one specimen sequenced in a study of blood T cell repertoires in COVID-19 (dated by TCRdb to about 2020). Receptors were amplified or captured by the immunoSEQ multiplex PCR assay. This is the immuneACCESS table as TCRdb keeps it, with only in-frame sequences that have V and J called. A part of the clones is gone; compared with another copy, unresolved V genes explain less than half, and the rest is unexplained. The sample records roughly 28,000 clones, around 86% of which are singletons. About 70% of the sample is held by the ten biggest clonotypes. Sequenced input: peripheral blood. The receptors were sampled from a man between 65 and 85 years old with acute or convalescent COVID-19.

This clone came up once. This chain uses TRBV21-1 with TRBJ2-5; the D call TRBD2 from the table was never checked on the DNA. TRBV21-1 represents a pseudogene. This CDR3 region has 15 residues. CDR3 nucleotide sequence: TGTGCCAGCAGTCCCGCAGCGGGGGGAGTAGAGACCCAGTACTTC. Translation gives CASSPAAGGVETQYF.

The chain couples TRBV29-1 to TRBJ2-2; TRBD1 might be the D (6 bases). The V gene lost 7 bases and the J gene lost 0 bases, with 12 bases spanning the gap. This CDR3 region has 14 residues. Germline V lookup: CDR1 SQVTM, CDR2 ANQGSEA. The CDR3 DNA is TGCAGCGCTATGACAGGAACGAACACCGGGGAGCTGTTTTTT. Translating gives CSAMTGTNTGELFF.

The chain employs TRBV2 and TRBJ2-3; 7 bases match TRBD2. Germline V gene lookup returns CDR1 SNHLY and CDR2 FYNNEI. Unmatched junction bases numbered 3, after V lost 4 bases and J lost 5 bases. This CDR3 has 13 residues. The CDR3 is CASSVGRVDTQYF. CDR3 nucleotide sequence: TGTGCCAGCAGTGTAGGGAGGGTAGATACGCAGTATTTT. Looking up the rest from reference TRBV2 and TRBJ2-3 gives the full variable domain: EPEVTQTPSHQVTQMGQEVILRCVPISNHLYFYWYRQILGQKVEFLVSFYNNEISEKSEIFDDQFSVERPDGSNFTLKIRSTKLEDSAMYFCASSVGRVDTQYFGPGTRLTVL.

The chain employs TRBV7-8 and TRBJ2-7; 7 positions match TRBD2. In germline, CDR1 is SGHVS, CDR2 FQNEAQ. J was trimmed by 4 bases and V by 5 bases; bases with no gene match: 11. This CDR3 is 15 amino acids long. The CDR3 sequence: CASSPLGGAQYEQYF. DNA of the CDR3: TGTGCCAGCAGCCCCCTGGGAGGGGCCCAATACGAGCAGTACTTC. Supplemented by reference TRBV7-8 and TRBJ2-7, the full variable domain reads GAGVSQSPRYKVAKRGQDVALRCDPISGHVSLFWYQQALGQGPEFLTYFQNEAQLDKSGLPSDRFFAERPEGSVSTLKIQRTQQEDSAVYLCASSPLGGAQYEQYFGPGTRLTVT.

The chain carries TRBV7-2 and TRBJ2-3; 7 positions match TRBD1. J lost 8 bases, V lost 5 bases, and 13 bases had no gene match. Germline V lookup: CDR1 SGHTA, CDR2 FQGNSA. This CDR3 spans 15 amino acids. The chain's CDR3 is CASSQLTGAIATQYF. CDR3 nucleotides: TGTGCCAGCAGCCAATTAACAGGGGCGATCGCTACGCAGTATTTT.